The 5 T cell receptor beta chains below all came from one sample that was sequenced in a study of blood T cell repertoires in COVID-19. The data were produced by immunoSEQ multiplex PCR, yet TCRdb's version contains in-frame clones alone and is incomplete. The sample includes about 200,000 clones, nearly 90% of them seen just once. Input material: PBMCs or T cells enriched from blood (not recorded which). These receptors all stem from a woman aged 40 to 50 with acute COVID-19.

The V and J genes are TRBV7-2 and TRBJ1-2; 8 bases align to TRBD1. V was clipped by 0 bases and J by 4 bases; unmatched bases: 13. This CDR3 is 18 amino acids long. CDR1 and CDR2 from the germline V gene are SGHTA and FQGNSA. The CDR3 nucleotides are TGTGCCAGCAGCTTAGCGGGCCGCGGGACAGGCGAGCTCTATGGCTACACCTTC. Translation gives CASSLAGRGTGELYGYTF.

This clone has just one count. CDR3 nucleotide sequence: TGTGCCAGCAGGGACCAGGGATCCCATTCCTACGAGCAGTACTTC. It codes for CASRDQGSHSYEQYF. V usage is TRBV27 and J usage is TRBJ2-7; tentative D call: TRBD1 (5 bases). Trimming took off 6 bases at V and 1 base at J, with 16 bases between the two ends. Germline loops: CDR1 MNHEY, CDR2 SMNVEV (reference sequence). The CDR3 is 15 amino acids.

The chain is built from TRBV7-3 and TRBJ2-3; TRBD2 matches 9 bases. Unmatched junction bases numbered 10, after V lost 0 bases and J lost 3 bases. Germline loops: CDR1 SGHTA, CDR2 FQGTGA. The CDR3 length is 18 residues. CDR3 DNA sequence: TGTGCCAGCAGCTTAACTACTGGCGGGAGGGCCATGACAGATACGCAGTATTTT. Its protein is CASSLTTGGRAMTDTQYF.

The chain uses TRBV19 and TRBJ1-5, with a possible D match to TRBD1 (5 bases). With 6 bases removed from V and 5 bases from J, the gap between germline ends came to 20 bases. The CDR3 loop spans 16 amino acids. The germline CDR1 and CDR2 sequences are LNHDA and SQIVND (reference sequence). Here the CDR3 reads CASSKAQGRGDQPQHF. CDR3 in DNA: TGTGCCAGTAGCAAGGCCCAGGGAAGAGGCGATCAGCCCCAGCATTTT.

V is TRBV6-5 and J is TRBJ1-2; D unclear. This CDR3 has 13 amino acids. V was cut by 7 bases and J by 4 bases, with 13 bases left in between. Germline loops: CDR1 MNHEY, CDR2 SVGAGI. CDR3: CASTPEYSYGYTF. The CDR3 nucleotides are TGTGCCAGCACTCCAGAGTACAGCTATGGCTACACCTTC.